This T cell receptor (beta chain) was recovered during a study of CD4 T cells in relation to SARS-CoV-2 and coronaviruses. Study-wide background: ViraFEST: approximately nine-day antigen culture of PBMCs, then TCR beta CDR3 sequencing. Controls used an HIV-1 Nef peptide pool or no peptide. The restricting HLA molecule for shared crossreactive spike epitopes was mapped.

Before the COVID-19 pandemic, during about 2011-2019, CD4+ T cells were taken from unexposed donors. Isolation of CD4+ T cells took place after approximately 10 days in culture. Cells permitting, SARS-CoV-2 S/N and four cold-coronavirus spikes were tested on unexposed-donor CD4+ T cells. This table comes from immunoSEQ multiplex PCR, and its TCRdb copy is limited to in-frame clones, with some not included. The table records some 30,000 clones, around 78% of them present only once. The CDR3 sequence is 14 residues long. The V end lost 4 bases, the J end lost 3 bases, and 13 bases lay between the germline ends. Per germline, CDR1 LGHNA and CDR2 YSLEER. As regards this clone: Its antigen is not known.

This TCR came from a human donor in good health. The chain is built from TRBV4-3 and TRBJ2-7; D remains unclear. Material for sequencing was CD4+ T cells from PBMCs, cultured in vitro. The chain's CDR3 is CASSPSRLLYEQYF. The CDR3, as DNA: TGCGCCAGCAGCCCCAGTCGGTTGCTCTACGAGCAGTACTTC.